This T cell receptor (beta chain) came from a study of blood T cell repertoires in COVID-19. Looking at the study overall: From the United States, Italy and Spain came samples of acute and convalescent COVID-19.

Some clones are missing from TCRdb's copy, which holds only in-frame ones; the method was immunoSEQ multiplex PCR. This sample yields 200,000 to 250,000 clones, of which 70% to 90% are seen a single time; approximately 3.1% belongs to the top ten. This CDR3 contains 17 residues. CDR1 is LNHDA and CDR2 is SQIVND in the germline V gene (reference sequence). V lost 3 bases to trimming and J lost 2 bases; unmatched junction nucleotides: 5. This clone was picked up one time. The sequencing input was PBMCs or T cells enriched from blood (not recorded which). J is TRBJ2-1 and V is TRBV19, with 12 positions matching TRBD2. This clonotype was sampled from a woman between 50 and 59 years old in a cohort exposed to, infected with or recovered from COVID-19 (not recorded which). The CDR3 region is CASSMTSGGRTYNEQFF. The CDR3 DNA reads TGTGCCAGTAGTATGACTAGCGGGGGACGCACCTACAATGAGCAGTTCTTC. The variable domain in full, with the rest retrieved from reference TRBV19 and TRBJ2-1, is DGGITQSPKYLFRKEGQNVTLSCEQNLNHDAMYWYRQDPGQGLRLIYYSQIVNDFQKGDIAEGYSVSREKKESFPLTVTSAQKNPTAFYLCASSMTSGGRTYNEQFFGPGTRLTVL.